This TCR beta chain emerged from a study of tissue T cells after allogeneic stem cell transplantation. Sequencing was performed with immunoSEQ multiplex PCR; in TCRdb, only in-frame clones are kept and a portion is missing. The sample yields approximately 1,400 clones, approximately 80% seen once. This sequence originates from a male patient at least 60 years old with steroid-refractory graft-versus-host disease after an allogeneic stem cell transplant. Certain T cells may be donor cells from the graft. This specimen was blood, taken at autopsy.

The CDR3 nucleotides are TGTGCCAGCAGCCTTCATGAGGGTTGGAATGAGCAGTTCTTC. Residues: CASSLHEGWNEQFF. The chain couples TRBV5-4 to TRBJ2-1, with D perhaps TRBD2 (5 bases). The CDR3 has 14 amino acids. V was clipped by 4 bases and J by 7 bases, with 15 bases between them. Germline CDR1 SGHNT, CDR2 YYREEE (reference sequence). Full variable domain (outside the CDR3, taken from reference TRBV5-4 and TRBJ2-1): ETGVTQSPTHLIKTRGQQVTLRCSSQSGHNTVSWYQQALGQGPQFIFQYYREEENGRGNFPPRFSGLQFPNYSSELNVNALELDDSALYLCASSLHEGWNEQFFGPGTRLTVL.